This T cell receptor beta chain was sequenced during a study of blood T cell repertoires in COVID-19 (TCRdb year 2020). About the investigation overall: Samples covering the acute and convalescent phases of COVID-19 were provided by collaborators in the United States, Italy and Spain. The sample metadata nearly always contained a de-identified subject ID, COVID-19 status, age in years and sex. The prospective study material was composed of cDNA or gDNA derived from T cells, B-cell-depleted T cells, or PBMCs. Subjects who had been exposed to COVID-19, were actively infected with it, or had recovered from it provided the deeply sampled blood TCRbeta repertoires that made up the dataset. Where HLA class I and class II types were available, the types were taken from metadata supplied by the sample provider, not from assay-based typing. The repertoires were made available in a free public database intended to serve as a resource for research on the immune response to SARS-CoV-2. The samples were drawn from the first 160 participants of the ongoing ImmuneRACE study and from 1,254 subjects provided by 6 global collaborators. The investigation overall reported the following: Clinical and demographic metadata were provided uncurated, with the amount varying by source and participant.

With regard to this clone: Its antigen remains unidentified. It has no much larger one-base neighbor in the sample; base qualities were not kept.

The collaborating institutions used their own protocols to collect whole blood in K2EDTA tubes. For TCRbeta analysis, collaborators shipped samples as frozen whole blood, isolated PBMCs, or DNA extracted from either of those sample types. The immunoSEQ Assay, a bias-controlled multiplex PCR, was used to amplify TCRbeta CDR3 regions from genomic DNA. Per the authors' processing: The number of nucleated cells in each sample was estimated from the amplification of reference gene primers within the assay. Sequence reads were collapsed and filtered to measure the absolute abundance of every unique TCRbeta CDR3 rearrangement. Productive Simpson clonality was computed per sample as the square root of Simpson's diversity index over productive rearrangements. In its TCRdb copy, this immuneACCESS table keeps in-frame sequences only and misses some clones. Where compared with another copy, unresolved V genes explain less than half of these, and the others have no known cause. V and J calls and clone size are those listed in that table; D and trimming were worked out from the DNA. Across this sample there are more than 95,000 clones, with over 75% seen only once. About 1.9% of the sample belongs to the ten largest clones.

There are 17 amino acids in the CDR3, from cysteine to phenylalanine inclusive. Left in the record is the CDR3 DNA by itself, 51 bases read in frame from the first base. According to the germline V gene (reference sequence), CDR1 reads MNHNY and CDR2 reads SVGAGI. Relative to germline, V is 5 bases shorter and J is 7 bases shorter, with 21 bases between their ends. Sample: peripheral blood. This clonotype originated in a human donor with active COVID-19. The donor label of this sample is uncertain. The V gene is TRBV6-6 and the J gene is TRBJ1-6; tentative D gene TRBD1, with 6 bases matching. The DNA reads as follows: TGTGCCAGCAGTCTTCCTGGACAGTATAACAAGAATTCACCCCTCCACTTT. This encodes CASSLPGQYNKNSPLHF.